The clone carrying this T cell receptor (beta chain) has a count of ten or more. No antigen is known for it. The data were taken from a study of neurological immune-mediated disorders. Each CDR3 protein gets one entry after TCRdb re-called the 5' RACE reads with MiXCR. The sample lists roughly 80,000 distinct CDR3 sequences, about 9% occurring once. The CDR3 totals 15 residues. The ends lost 6 bases at V and 3 bases at J; junction bases unmatched: 6. Germline assignment: CDR1 SNHLY and CDR2 FYNNEI. Overall study findings and caveats: Subjects shared no identical expanded-clone CDR3 amino acid sequences, suggesting private TCR-beta repertoires in all groups.

V gene TRBV2 combines with J gene TRBJ2-7, with 12 bases matching TRBD2. The specimen sequenced was PBMCs. The clonotype was recovered from a man between 50 and 59 years old in good health. The DNA of the CDR3 is TGTGCCAGCAGGGCCGGGACTAGCGGGCACTACGAGCAGTACTTC. Protein: CASRAGTSGHYEQYF.